These 3 T cell receptor beta chains came from one sample sequenced in a study of blood T cells in healthy people across ages (dated by TCRdb to the mid-2010s). The library was prepared using 5' RACE. The sequencer listed for this sample is Illumina HiSeq 2500. A second roughly 7 to 12 cycle PCR used a sample-barcoded 5' primer and a J-beta primer mix. Clones were called with MiXCR by TCRdb after fastp trimmed the public reads at Q25, and only in-frame beta chains were retained. Each CDR3 protein gets just one entry, which takes the most common genes and DNA from the rows behind it. For this sample the table gives about 670,000 distinct CDR3 sequences, of which roughly half were detected only once. The ten largest make up less than 15% of the sample. Sequencing was performed on blood. The receptor source for this set is an elderly woman in good health.

The V call is TRBV6-5, the J call TRBJ1-1, with TRBD1 as a possible D gene (5 bases). This CDR3 is built from 18 residues. Between the trimmed V and J ends, which lost 4 bases and 0 bases, there was a span of 21 bases. Germline loops: CDR1 MNHEY, CDR2 SVGAGI. The CDR3 spells CASSLLGGRPALNTEAFF. CDR3 in DNA: TGTGCCAGCAGTTTACTCGGGGGACGGCCTGCTCTGAACACTGAAGCTTTCTTT.

This clonotype was seen many times. The V and J genes are TRBV20-1 and TRBJ1-2, with 7 bases that match TRBD1. The CDR3 sequence is 17 residues long. CDR1 and CDR2 (germline): DFQATT, SNEGSKA (reference sequence). V lost 5 bases, J lost 1 base, and 16 bases stayed unmatched. Here the CDR3 DNA reads TGCAGTGCTTTTCCGGGACAGAAGTTTTCTTATAACTATGGCTACACCTTC. Encoded protein: CSAFPGQKFSYNYGYTF.

This chain joins TRBV7-2 and TRBJ1-2; D unresolved. The CDR3 extends over 14 amino acids. V lost 1 base and J lost 1, with 7 bases in between. The V gene's germline CDR1 is SGHTA and CDR2 FQGNSA. The DNA of the CDR3 is TGTGCCAGCAGCTTAGGCTGGAGTAACTATGGCTACACCTTC. It codes for CASSLGWSNYGYTF.